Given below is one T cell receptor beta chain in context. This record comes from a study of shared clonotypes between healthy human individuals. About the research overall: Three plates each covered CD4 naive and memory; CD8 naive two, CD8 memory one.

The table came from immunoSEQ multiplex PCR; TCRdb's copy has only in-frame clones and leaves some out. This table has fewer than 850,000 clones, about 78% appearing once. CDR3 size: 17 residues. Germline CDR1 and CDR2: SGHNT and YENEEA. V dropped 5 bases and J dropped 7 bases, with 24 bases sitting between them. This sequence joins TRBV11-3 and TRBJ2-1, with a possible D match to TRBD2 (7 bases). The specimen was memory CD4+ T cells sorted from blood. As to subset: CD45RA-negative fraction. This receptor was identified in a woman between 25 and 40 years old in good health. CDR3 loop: CASSHSGGGGRTNEQFF. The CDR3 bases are TGTGCCAGCAGCCACTCCGGTGGGGGGGGGCGGACGAATGAGCAGTTCTTC.